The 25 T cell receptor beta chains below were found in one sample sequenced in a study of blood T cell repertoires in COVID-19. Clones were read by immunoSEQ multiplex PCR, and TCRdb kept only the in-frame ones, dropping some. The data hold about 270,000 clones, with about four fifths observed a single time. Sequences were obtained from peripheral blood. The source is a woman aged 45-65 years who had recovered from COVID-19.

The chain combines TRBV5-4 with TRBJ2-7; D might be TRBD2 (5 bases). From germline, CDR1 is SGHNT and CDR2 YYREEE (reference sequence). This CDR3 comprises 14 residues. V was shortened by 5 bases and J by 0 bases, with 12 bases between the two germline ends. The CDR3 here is CASSVSDSSYEQYF. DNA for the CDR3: TGTGCCAGCAGTGTCTCGGACTCCTCCTACGAGCAGTACTTC.

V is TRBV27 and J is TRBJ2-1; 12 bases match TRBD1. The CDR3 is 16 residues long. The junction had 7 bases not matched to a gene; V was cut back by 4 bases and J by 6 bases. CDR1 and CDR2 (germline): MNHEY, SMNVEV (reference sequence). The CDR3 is CASSYIGDRGLNEQFF. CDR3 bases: TGTGCCAGCAGTTACATAGGGGACAGGGGGCTCAATGAGCAGTTCTTC.

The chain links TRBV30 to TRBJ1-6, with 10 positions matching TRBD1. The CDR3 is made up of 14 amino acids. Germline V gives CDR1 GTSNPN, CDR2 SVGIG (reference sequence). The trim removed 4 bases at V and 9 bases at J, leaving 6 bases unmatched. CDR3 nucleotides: TGTGCCTGGATCAGGACAGGGGGAGGTTCACCCCTCCACTTT. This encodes CAWIRTGGGSPLHF.

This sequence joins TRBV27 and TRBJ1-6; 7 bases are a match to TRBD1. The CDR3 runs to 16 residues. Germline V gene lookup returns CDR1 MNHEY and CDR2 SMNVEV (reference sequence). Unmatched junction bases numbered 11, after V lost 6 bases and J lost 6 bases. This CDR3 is CASRIEQGLGNSPLHF. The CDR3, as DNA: TGTGCCAGCAGGATCGAACAGGGGCTGGGTAATTCACCCCTCCACTTT.

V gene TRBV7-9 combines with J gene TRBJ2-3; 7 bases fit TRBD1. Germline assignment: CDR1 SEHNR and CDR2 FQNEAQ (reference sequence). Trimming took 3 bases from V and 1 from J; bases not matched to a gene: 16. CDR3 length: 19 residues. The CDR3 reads CASSFLPYRRGTGTDTQYF. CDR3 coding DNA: TGTGCCAGCAGCTTCTTACCGTACCGCAGGGGGACCGGCACAGATACGCAGTATTTT.

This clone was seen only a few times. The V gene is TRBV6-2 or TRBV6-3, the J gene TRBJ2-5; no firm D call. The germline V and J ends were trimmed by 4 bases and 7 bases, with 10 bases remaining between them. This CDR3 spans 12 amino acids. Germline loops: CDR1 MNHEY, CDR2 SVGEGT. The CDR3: CASSSGTTTQYF. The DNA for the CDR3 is TGTGCCAGCAGTTCCGGTACCACGACCCAGTACTTC.

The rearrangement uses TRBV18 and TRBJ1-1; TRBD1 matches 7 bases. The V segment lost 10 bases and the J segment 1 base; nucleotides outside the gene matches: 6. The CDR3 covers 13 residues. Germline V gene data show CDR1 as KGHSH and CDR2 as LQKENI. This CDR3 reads CATLQGENTEAFF. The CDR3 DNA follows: TGTGCCACCCTCCAGGGGGAGAACACTGAAGCTTTCTTT.

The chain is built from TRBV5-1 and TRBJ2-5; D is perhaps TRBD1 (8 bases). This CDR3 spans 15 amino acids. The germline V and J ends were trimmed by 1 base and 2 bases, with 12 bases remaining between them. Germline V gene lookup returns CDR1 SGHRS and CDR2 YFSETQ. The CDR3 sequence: CASSLSGTGQETQYF. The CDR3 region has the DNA TGCGCCAGCAGCTTGAGCGGGACAGGTCAAGAGACCCAGTACTTC. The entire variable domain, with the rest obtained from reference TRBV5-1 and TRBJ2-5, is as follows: KAGVTQTPRYLIKTRGQQVTLSCSPISGHRSVSWYQQTPGQGLQFLFEYFSETQRNKGNFPGRFSGRQFSNSRSEMNVSTLELGDSALYLCASSLSGTGQETQYFGPGTRLLVL.

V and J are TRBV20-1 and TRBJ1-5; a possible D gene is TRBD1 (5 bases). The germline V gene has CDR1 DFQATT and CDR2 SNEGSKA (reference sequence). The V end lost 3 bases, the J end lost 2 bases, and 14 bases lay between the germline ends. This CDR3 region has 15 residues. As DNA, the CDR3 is TGCAGTGCTAGTAGGGGAGGTTGGGGCAATCAGCCCCAGCATTTT. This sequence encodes CSASRGGWGNQPQHF.

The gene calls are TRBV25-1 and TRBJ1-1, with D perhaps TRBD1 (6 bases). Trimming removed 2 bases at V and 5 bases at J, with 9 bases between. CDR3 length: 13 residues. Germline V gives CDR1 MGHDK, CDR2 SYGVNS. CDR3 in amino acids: CASSETGRTEAFF. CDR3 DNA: TGTGCCAGCAGTGAAACAGGGAGAACTGAAGCTTTCTTT.

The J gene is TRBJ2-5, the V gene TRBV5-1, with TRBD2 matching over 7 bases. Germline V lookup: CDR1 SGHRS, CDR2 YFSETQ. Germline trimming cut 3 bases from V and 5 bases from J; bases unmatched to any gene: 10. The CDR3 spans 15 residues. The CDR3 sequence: CASSSLAASSETQYF. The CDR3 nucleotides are TGCGCCAGCAGCTCCCTAGCGGCTTCGAGTGAGACCCAGTACTTC.

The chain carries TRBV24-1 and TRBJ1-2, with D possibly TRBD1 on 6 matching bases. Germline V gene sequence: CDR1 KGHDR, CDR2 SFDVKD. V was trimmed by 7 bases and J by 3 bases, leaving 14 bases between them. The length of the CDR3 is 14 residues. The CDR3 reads CATSSTGHDYGYTF. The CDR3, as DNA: TGTGCCACCAGCAGTACGGGACACGACTATGGCTACACCTTC.

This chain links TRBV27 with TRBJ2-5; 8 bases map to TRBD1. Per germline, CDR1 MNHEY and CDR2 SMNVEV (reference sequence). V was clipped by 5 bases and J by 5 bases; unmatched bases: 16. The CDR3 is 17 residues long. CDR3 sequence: CASSRKPGQATGETQYF. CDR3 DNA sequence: TGTGCCAGCAGTCGAAAACCGGGACAGGCGACCGGGGAGACCCAGTACTTC.

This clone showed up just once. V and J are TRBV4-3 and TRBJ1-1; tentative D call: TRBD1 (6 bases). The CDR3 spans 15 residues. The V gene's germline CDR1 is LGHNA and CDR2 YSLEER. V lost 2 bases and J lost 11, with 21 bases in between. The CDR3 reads CASSQSFLLGGDAFF. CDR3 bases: TGCGCCAGCAGCCAATCTTTCTTGTTAGGGGGGGACGCTTTCTTT.

CDR3 protein: CASSFGQGGAYEQYF. As DNA, the CDR3 is TGTGCCAGCAGTTTCGGACAGGGAGGAGCCTACGAGCAGTACTTC. The chain uses TRBV7-9 and TRBJ2-7; 8 bases line up with TRBD1. Germline lookup yields CDR1 SEHNR and CDR2 FQNEAQ (reference sequence). This CDR3 spans 15 amino acids. The V and J ends lost 6 bases and 2 bases, in that order; junction bases with no gene match: 9.

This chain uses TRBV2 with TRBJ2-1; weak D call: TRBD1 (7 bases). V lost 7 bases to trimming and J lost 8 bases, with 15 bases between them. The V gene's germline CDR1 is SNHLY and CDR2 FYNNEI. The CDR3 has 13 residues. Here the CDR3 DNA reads TGTGCCAGCACCGGACAGGAGGGCGATGAGCAGTTCTTC. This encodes CASTGQEGDEQFF.

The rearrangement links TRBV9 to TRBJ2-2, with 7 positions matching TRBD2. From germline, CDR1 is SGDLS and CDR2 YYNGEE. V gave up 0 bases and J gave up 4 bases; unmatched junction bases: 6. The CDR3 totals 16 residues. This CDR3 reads CASSVGSAGSTGELFF. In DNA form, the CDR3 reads TGTGCCAGCAGCGTAGGGTCAGCGGGAAGCACCGGGGAGCTGTTTTTT.

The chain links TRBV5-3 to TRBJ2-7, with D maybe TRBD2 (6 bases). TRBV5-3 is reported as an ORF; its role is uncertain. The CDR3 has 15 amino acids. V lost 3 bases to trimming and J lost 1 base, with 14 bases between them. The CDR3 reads CARSSNRGRSYEQYF. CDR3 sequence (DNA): TGTGCCAGAAGCTCGAACCGTGGGAGGTCCTACGAGCAGTACTTC.

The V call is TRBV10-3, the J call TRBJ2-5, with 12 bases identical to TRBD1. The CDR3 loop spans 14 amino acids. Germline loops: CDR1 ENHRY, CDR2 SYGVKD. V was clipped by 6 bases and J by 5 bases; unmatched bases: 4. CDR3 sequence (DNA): TGTGCCATCAGCCGGGACAGGGGGCAGGAGACCCAGTACTTC. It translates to CAISRDRGQETQYF.

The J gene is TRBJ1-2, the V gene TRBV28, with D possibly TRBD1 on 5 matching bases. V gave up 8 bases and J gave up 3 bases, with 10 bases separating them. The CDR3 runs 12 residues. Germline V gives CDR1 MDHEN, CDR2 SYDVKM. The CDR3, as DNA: TGTGCCAGCGGTAGGGGCGACTATGGCTACACCTTC. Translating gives CASGRGDYGYTF.

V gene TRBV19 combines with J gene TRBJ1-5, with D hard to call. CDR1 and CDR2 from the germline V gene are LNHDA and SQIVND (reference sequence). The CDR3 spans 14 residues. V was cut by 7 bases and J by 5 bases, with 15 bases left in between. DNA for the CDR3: TGTGCCAGTACCCAACGGGGAGGACATCAGCCCCAGCATTTT. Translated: CASTQRGGHQPQHF.

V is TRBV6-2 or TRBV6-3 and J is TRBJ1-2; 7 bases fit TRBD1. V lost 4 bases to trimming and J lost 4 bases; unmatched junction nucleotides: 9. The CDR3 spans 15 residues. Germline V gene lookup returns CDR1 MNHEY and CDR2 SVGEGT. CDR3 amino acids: CASSSRHRGSYGYTF. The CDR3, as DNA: TGTGCCAGCAGTTCCCGTCACAGGGGTTCCTATGGCTACACCTTC.

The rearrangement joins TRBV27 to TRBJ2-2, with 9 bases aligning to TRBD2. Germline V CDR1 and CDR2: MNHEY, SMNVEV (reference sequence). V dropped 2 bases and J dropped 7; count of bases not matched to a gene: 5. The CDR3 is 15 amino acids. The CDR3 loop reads CASSLGLAGIGELFF. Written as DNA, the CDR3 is TGTGCCAGCAGTTTAGGTCTAGCGGGAATCGGGGAGCTGTTTTTT.

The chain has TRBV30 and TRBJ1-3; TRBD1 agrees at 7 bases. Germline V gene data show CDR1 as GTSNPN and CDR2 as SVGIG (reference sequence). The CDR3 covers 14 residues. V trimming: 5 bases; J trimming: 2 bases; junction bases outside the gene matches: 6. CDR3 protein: CAWAGTETGNTIYF. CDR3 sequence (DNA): TGTGCCTGGGCCGGGACAGAGACTGGAAACACCATATATTTT.

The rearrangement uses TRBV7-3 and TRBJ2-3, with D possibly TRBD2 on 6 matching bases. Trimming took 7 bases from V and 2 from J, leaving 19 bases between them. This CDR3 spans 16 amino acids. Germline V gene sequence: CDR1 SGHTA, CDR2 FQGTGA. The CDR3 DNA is TGTGCCAGCAACATGGGAGGACGGGGACTCACAGATACGCAGTATTTT. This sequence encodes CASNMGGRGLTDTQYF.